The 11 T cell receptor beta chains listed next were all sequenced from one sample in a study of control samples from healthy donors and cancer patients. Profiled with immunoSEQ multiplex PCR; TCRdb holds only in-frame clones, not every one. The data show over 80,000 clones, with about four fifths seen just once and roughly 2% held by the top ten. The sample taken for sequencing was blood. These receptors came from a man in his 60s in good health.

This clone appeared a few times. This chain joins TRBV19 and TRBJ2-7, with TRBD2 as a possible D gene (5 bases). Per germline, CDR1 LNHDA and CDR2 SQIVND (reference sequence). The CDR3 has 13 residues. In DNA, the CDR3 is TGTGATTCGGGGTCCCGGTTGCCCTACGAGCAGTACTTC. Its protein is CDSGSRLPYEQYF.

The rearrangement links TRBV28 to TRBJ2-5, with D perhaps TRBD1 (6 bases). The CDR3 loop spans 11 amino acids. Germline-derived CDR1 and CDR2 are MDHEN and SYDVKM. Between the trimmed V and J ends, which lost 6 bases and 9 bases, there was a span of 11 bases. CDR3 protein: CASRGPGAQYF. The CDR3 DNA follows: TGTGCCAGCAGAGGCCCAGGGGCCCAGTACTTC.

The rearrangement links TRBV7-9 to TRBJ1-5, with 9 positions matching TRBD1. In germline, CDR1 is SEHNR, CDR2 FQNEAQ (reference sequence). The CDR3 totals 19 residues. The ends lost 1 base at V and 2 bases at J; junction bases unmatched: 12. CDR3 sequence (DNA): TGTGCCAGCAGCTTAGTAGGGACAGGGTCAATAGTGGGCAATCAGCCCCAGCATTTT. It is translated as CASSLVGTGSIVGNQPQHF.

The chain carries TRBV28 and TRBJ1-3, with 7 bases identical to TRBD1. The CDR3 has 15 amino acids. J was trimmed by 9 bases and V by 6 bases; bases with no gene match: 14. Germline values: CDR1 MDHEN, CDR2 SYDVKM. The CDR3 spells CASSSPRDSLSTIYF. CDR3 nucleotide sequence: TGTGCCAGCAGCTCTCCCCGGGACAGTCTTAGCACCATATATTTT.

The rearrangement links TRBV7-8 to TRBJ1-2; 9 bases fit TRBD1. The length of the CDR3 is 14 residues. J was trimmed by 8 bases and V by 1 base; bases with no gene match: 5. The germline gives CDR1 SGHVS, CDR2 FQNEAQ. This CDR3 is CASSLGTGGRGYTF. DNA for the CDR3: TGTGCCAGCAGCTTAGGTACAGGGGGCCGAGGCTACACCTTC.

This chain connects TRBV19 to TRBJ2-7; D is possibly TRBD1 (6 bases). The CDR3 sequence is 15 residues long. Looked up from germline, CDR1 is LNHDA and CDR2 is SQIVND (reference sequence). Trimming removed 3 bases at V and 3 bases at J, with 15 bases between. The CDR3 DNA follows: TGTGCCAGTAGTATGCTTGGGGGCGAGATCTACGAGCAGTACTTC. This sequence encodes CASSMLGGEIYEQYF.

J is TRBJ2-1 and V is TRBV3-1 (or the pseudogene TRBV3-2), with 8 bases that match TRBD1. This CDR3 is 12 amino acids long. Germline CDR1 and CDR2: LGHDT and YNNKEL (reference sequence). With 2 bases clipped from V and 12 bases from J, the junction kept 3 bases outside the gene matches. Written as DNA, the CDR3 is TGTGCCAGCAGCCAACCAGGGACAGGGCAGTTCTTC. This encodes CASSQPGTGQFF.

V usage is TRBV3-1 (or the pseudogene TRBV3-2) and J usage is TRBJ1-2; D gene unclear. The CDR3 spans 14 residues. In germline, CDR1 is LGHDT, CDR2 YNNKEL (reference sequence). V was pared by 1 base and J by 8 bases, with 14 bases between. The CDR3 is CASSQGQAAGGYTF. In DNA form, the CDR3 reads TGTGCCAGCAGCCAAGGGCAGGCCGCGGGAGGCTACACCTTC.

This clone is a singleton in its sample. The chain is built from TRBV5-4 and TRBJ1-2; 11 bases line up with TRBD1. Trimming took 4 bases from V and 8 from J; bases not matched to a gene: 7. From germline, CDR1 is SGHNT and CDR2 YYREEE (reference sequence). This CDR3 has 14 residues. The CDR3: CASSLGQGDDGYTF. The CDR3, as DNA: TGTGCCAGCAGCCTGGGACAGGGGGACGACGGCTACACCTTC.

This clone was seen a handful of times. The J gene is TRBJ2-7, the V gene TRBV3-1 (or the pseudogene TRBV3-2), with TRBD1 identical over 7 bases. The junction had 6 bases not matched to a gene; V was cut back by 4 bases and J by 6 bases. The CDR3 is 13 residues long. CDR1 LGHDT and CDR2 YNNKEL come from the germline V gene (reference sequence). The DNA for the CDR3 is TGTGCCAGCAGCCCGACAGGGCTGGGCGAGCAGTACTTC. Residues: CASSPTGLGEQYF.

The V gene is TRBV7-6, the J gene TRBJ2-7, with TRBD1 matching 7 bases. This CDR3 contains 16 residues. Germline-derived CDR1 and CDR2 are SGHVS and FNYEAQ. The trim removed 5 bases at V and 4 bases at J, leaving 14 bases unmatched. The CDR3, as DNA: TGTGCCAGCAGCCTAAGTAAACAGGGGTTGACGTACGAGCAGTACTTC. Amino acids: CASSLSKQGLTYEQYF.